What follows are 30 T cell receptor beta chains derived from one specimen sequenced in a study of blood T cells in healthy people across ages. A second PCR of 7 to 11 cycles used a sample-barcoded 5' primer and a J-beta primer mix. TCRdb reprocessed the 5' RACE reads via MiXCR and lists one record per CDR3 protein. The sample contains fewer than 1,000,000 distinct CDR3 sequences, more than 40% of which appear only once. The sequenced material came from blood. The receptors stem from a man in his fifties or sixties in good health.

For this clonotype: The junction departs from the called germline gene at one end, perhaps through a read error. The CDR3 spells CAISDRVRGKNQPQHF. Written as DNA, the CDR3 is TGTGCCATTAGTGATCGCGTAAGGGGGAAGAATCAGCCCCAGCATTTT. The chain couples TRBV10-3 to TRBJ1-5; D is possibly TRBD1 (6 bases). CDR1 is ENHRY and CDR2 is SYGVKD in the germline V gene. This CDR3 is 16 amino acids long.

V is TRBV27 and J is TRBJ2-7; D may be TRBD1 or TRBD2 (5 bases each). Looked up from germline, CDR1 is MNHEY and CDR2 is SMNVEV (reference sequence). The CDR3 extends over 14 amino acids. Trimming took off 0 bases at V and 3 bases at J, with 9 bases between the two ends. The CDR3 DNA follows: TGTGCCAGCAGTTTATCGAGGGGATACTACGAGCAGTACTTC. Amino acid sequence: CASSLSRGYYEQYF.

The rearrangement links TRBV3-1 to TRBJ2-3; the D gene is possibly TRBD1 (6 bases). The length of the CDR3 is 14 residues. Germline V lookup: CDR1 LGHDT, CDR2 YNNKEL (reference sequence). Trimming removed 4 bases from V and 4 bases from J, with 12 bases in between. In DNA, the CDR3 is TGTGCCAGCAGCCCGCCAGGGGCGGCAGATACGCAGTATTTT. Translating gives CASSPPGAADTQYF.

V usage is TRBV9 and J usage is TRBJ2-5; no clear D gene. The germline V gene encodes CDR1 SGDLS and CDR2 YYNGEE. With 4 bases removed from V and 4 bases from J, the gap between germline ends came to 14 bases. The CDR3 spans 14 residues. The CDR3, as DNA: TGTGCCAGCAGCCCTAGGGAAGGTACAGAGACCCAGTACTTC. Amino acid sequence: CASSPREGTETQYF.

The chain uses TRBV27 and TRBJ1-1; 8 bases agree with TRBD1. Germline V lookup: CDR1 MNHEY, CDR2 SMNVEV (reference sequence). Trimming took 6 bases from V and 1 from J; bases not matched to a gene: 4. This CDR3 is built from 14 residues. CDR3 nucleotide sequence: TGTGCCAGCAGCCGACAGGGGAAGAACACTGAAGCTTTCTTT. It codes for CASSRQGKNTEAFF.

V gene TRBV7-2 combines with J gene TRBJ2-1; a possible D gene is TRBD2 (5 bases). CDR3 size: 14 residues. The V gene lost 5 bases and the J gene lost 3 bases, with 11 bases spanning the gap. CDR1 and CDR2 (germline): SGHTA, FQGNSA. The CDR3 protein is CASSPSGSYNEQFF. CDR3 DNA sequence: TGTGCCAGCAGCCCTTCTGGGAGCTACAATGAGCAGTTCTTC.

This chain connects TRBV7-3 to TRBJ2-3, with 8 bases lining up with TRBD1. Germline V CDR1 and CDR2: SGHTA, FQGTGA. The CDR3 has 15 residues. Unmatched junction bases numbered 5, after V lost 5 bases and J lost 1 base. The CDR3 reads CASSPTGVGTDTQYF. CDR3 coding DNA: TGTGCCAGCAGCCCGACAGGGGTCGGCACAGATACGCAGTATTTT. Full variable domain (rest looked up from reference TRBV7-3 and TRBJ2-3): GAGVSQTPSNKVTEKGKYVELRCDPISGHTALYWYRQSLGQGPEFLIYFQGTGAADDSGLPNDRFFAVRPEGSVSTLKIQRTERGDSAVYLCASSPTGVGTDTQYFGPGTRLTVL.

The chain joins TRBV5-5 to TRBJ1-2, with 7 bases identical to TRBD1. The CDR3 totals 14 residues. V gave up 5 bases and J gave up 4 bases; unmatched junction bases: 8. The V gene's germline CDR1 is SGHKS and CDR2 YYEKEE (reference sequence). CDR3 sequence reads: CASRETGVPYGYTF. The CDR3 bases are TGTGCCAGCAGGGAAACAGGGGTACCCTATGGCTACACCTTC.

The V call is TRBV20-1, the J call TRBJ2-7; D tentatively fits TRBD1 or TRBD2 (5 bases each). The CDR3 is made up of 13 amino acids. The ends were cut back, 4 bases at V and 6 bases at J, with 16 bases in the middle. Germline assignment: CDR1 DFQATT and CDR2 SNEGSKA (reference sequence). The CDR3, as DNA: TGCAGTGCTAACCGGGACCCCGCTAGCGAGCAGTACTTC. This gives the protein CSANRDPASEQYF.

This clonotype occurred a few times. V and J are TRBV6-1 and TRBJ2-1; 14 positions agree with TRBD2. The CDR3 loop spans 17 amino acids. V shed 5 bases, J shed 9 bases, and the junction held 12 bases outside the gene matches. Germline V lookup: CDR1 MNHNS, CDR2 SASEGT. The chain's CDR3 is CASSPGTSGGPRAEQFF. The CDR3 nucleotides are TGTGCCAGCAGTCCCGGGACTAGCGGGGGTCCCAGGGCTGAGCAGTTCTTC.

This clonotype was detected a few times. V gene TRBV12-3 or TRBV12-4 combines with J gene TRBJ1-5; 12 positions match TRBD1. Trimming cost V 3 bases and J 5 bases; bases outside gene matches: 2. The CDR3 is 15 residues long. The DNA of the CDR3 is TGTGCCAGCAGTTTGGGGACAGGGGGCTATCAGCCCCAGCATTTT. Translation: CASSLGTGGYQPQHF.

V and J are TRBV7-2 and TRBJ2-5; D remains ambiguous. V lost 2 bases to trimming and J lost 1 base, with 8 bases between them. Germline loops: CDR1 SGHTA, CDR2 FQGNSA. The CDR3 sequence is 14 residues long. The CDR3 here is CASSLSQTQETQYF. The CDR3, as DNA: TGTGCCAGCAGCTTAAGCCAGACCCAAGAGACCCAGTACTTC.

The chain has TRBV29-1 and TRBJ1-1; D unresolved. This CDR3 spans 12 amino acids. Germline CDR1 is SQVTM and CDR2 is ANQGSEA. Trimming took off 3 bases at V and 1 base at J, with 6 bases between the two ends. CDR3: CSVDWENTEAFF. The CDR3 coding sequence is TGCAGCGTTGATTGGGAGAACACTGAAGCTTTCTTT. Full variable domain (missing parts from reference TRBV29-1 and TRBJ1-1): SAVISQKPSRDICQRGTSLTIQCQVDSQVTMMFWYRQQPGQSLTLIATANQGSEATYESGFVIDKFPISRPNLTFSTLTVSNMSPEDSSIYLCSVDWENTEAFFGQGTRLTVV.

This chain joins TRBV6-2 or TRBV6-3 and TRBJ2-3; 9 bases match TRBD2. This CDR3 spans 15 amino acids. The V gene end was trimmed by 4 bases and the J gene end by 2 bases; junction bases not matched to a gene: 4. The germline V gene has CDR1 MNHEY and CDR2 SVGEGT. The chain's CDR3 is CASSLRTSDTDTQYF. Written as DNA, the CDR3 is TGTGCCAGCAGTTTGAGGACTAGCGACACAGATACGCAGTATTTT.

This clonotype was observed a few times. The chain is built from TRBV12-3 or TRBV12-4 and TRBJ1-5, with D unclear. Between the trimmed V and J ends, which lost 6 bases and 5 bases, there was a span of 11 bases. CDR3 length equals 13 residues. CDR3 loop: CASSQKRDQPQHF. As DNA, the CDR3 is TGTGCCAGCAGCCAGAAAAGAGATCAGCCCCAGCATTTT.

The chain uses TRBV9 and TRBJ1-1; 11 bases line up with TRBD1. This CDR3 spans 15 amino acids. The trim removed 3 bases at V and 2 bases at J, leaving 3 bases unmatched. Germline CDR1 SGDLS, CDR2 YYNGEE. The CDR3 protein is CASSAGQGVNTEAFF. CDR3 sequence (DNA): TGTGCCAGCAGCGCGGGACAGGGGGTAAACACTGAAGCTTTCTTT.

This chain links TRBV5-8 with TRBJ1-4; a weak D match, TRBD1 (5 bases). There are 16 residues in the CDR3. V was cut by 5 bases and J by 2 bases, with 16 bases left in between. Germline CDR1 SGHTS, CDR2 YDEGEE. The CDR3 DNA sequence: TGTGCCAGCAGTTTGATAGGGACCTCGACTAATGAAAAACTGTTTTTT. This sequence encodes CASSLIGTSTNEKLFF.

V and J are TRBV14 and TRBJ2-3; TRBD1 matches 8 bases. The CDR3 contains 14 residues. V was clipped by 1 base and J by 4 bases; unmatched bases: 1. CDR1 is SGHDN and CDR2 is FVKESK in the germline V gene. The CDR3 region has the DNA TGTGCCAGCAGCCAAGCCAGGGGGCCAGATACGCAGTATTTT. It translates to CASSQARGPDTQYF.

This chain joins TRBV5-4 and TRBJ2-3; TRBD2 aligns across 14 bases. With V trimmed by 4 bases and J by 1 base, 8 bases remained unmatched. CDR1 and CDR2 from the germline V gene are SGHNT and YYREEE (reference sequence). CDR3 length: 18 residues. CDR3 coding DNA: TGTGCCAGCAGCCCCGGAGGACTAGCGGGGGGCCGCACAGATACGCAGTATTTT. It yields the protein CASSPGGLAGGRTDTQYF.

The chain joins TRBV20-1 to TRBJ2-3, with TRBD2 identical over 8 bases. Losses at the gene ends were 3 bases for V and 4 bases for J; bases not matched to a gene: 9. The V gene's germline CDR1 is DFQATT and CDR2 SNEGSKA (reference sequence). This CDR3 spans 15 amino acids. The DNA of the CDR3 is TGCAGTGCTAGTAGTGGCGGGGGGAGCGCAGATACGCAGTATTTT. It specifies CSASSGGGSADTQYF.

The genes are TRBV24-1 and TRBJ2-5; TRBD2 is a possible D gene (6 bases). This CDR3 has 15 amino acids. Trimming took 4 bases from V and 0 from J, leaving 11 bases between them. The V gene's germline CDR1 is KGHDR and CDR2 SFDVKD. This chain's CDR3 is CATSESSVHQETQYF. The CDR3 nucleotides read TGTGCCACCAGTGAATCTAGCGTTCACCAAGAGACCCAGTACTTC.

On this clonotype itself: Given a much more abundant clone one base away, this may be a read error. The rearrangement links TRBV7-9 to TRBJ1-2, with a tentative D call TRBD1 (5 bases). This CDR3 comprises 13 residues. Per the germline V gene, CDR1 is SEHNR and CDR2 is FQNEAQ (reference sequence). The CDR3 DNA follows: TGTGCCAGCAGCTTACGGGGGAACTATGGCTACATCTTC. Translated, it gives CASSLRGNYGYIF.

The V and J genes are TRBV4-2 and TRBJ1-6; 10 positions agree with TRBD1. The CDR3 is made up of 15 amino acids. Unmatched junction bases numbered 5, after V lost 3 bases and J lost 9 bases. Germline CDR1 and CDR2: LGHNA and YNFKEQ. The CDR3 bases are TGTGCCAGCAGCCAGACGACAGGGGGCGCTTCACCCCTCCACTTT. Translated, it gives CASSQTTGGASPLHF.

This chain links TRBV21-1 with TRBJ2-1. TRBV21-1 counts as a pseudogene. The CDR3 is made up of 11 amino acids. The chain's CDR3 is CASSKGGEQFF. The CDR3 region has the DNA TGTGCCAGCAGCAAAGGTGGTGAGCAGTTCTTC.

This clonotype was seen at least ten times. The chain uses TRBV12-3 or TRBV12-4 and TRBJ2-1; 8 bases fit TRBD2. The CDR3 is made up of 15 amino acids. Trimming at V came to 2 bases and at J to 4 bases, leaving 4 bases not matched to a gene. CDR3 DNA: TGTGCCAGCAGTTTATTGGGCGGGGGGTACAATGAGCAGTTCTTC. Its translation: CASSLLGGGYNEQFF.

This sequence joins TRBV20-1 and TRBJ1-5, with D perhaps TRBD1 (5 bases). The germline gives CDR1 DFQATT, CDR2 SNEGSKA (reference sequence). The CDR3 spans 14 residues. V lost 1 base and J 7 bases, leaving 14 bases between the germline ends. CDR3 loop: CSARGTRRDQPQHF. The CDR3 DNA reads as TGCAGTGCTAGAGGGACCCGCAGGGACCAGCCCCAGCATTTT.

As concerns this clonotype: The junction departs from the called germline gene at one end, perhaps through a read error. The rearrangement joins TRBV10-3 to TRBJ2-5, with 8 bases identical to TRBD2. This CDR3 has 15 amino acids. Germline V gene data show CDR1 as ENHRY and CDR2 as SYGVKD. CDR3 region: CAISEKLAAPGTQNF. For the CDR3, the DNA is TGTGCCATCAGTGAAAAACTAGCGGCCCCGGGGACCCAGAACTTC.

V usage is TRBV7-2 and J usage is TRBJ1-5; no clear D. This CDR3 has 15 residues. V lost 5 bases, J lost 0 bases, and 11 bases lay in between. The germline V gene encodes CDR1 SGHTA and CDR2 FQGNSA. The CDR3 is CASSPQAYSNQPQHF. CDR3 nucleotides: TGTGCCAGCAGCCCGCAGGCCTATAGCAATCAGCCCCAGCATTTT.

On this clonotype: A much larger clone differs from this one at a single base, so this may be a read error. The CDR3 spells CTSSDSGGPYEQYF. For the CDR3, the DNA is TGTACCAGCAGTGATAGCGGGGGGCCCTACGAGCAGTACTTC. The chain links TRBV12-3 or TRBV12-4 to TRBJ2-7; TRBD2 matches 10 bases. The CDR3 consists of 14 residues.

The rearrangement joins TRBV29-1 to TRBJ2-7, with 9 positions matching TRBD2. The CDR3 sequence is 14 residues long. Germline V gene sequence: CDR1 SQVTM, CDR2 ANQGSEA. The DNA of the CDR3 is TGCACTTTTTGGGAGGCGGGGGGGGACAATGAGCAGTACTTC. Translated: CTFWEAGGDNEQYF.